Sequencing of this T cell receptor (beta chain) was carried out in a study of blood T cell repertoires in COVID-19. Overall study: Both acute and convalescent COVID-19 samples were obtained from the United States, Italy and Spain. PBMCs, B-cell-depleted T cells, or T cells were the source of the cDNA or gDNA that made up the material.

Per the original data handling: Amplification of reference gene primers was used by the study to estimate nucleated cell counts. This table comes from immunoSEQ multiplex PCR, and its TCRdb copy is limited to in-frame clones, with some not included. From that table come the V and J calls and clone size; the DNA was used to work out D and trimming. The sample records about 120,000 clones, around 81% being singletons. After removal of 2 bases from V and 10 bases from J, the junction contained 18 bases not matched to a gene. Germline V gene data show CDR1 as MNHEY and CDR2 as SMNVEV (reference sequence). The CDR3 sequence is 17 residues long.

V usage is TRBV27 and J usage is TRBJ2-5, with 8 bases matching TRBD2. Specimen: peripheral blood. This clonotype was sampled from a human donor in a cohort sampled during active COVID-19. CDR3 DNA sequence: TGTGCCAGCAGTTTAGGTATAGGGCTAGCGGGCCCCAGGGGCCAGTACTTC. This encodes CASSLGIGLAGPRGQYF.